This is a list of T cell receptor beta chains from one sample in a study of T cells in Graves' hyperthyroidism and ophthalmopathy. TCRdb redid the calling of the multiplex PCR reads with MiXCR, one entry per CDR3 protein. The repertoire holds hundreds of thousands of distinct CDR3 sequences, with 16% as singletons. The sample was blood. Source of these receptors: a woman aged 18 to 35 with Graves' hyperthyroidism. Each CDR3 is given with its conserved first and last residue. The D gene is left open where the match is weak. Rows may omit the clone size; those that give it use once, few, many or a size class.

CASSTVGDTEAFF	TGTGCCAGCAGCACCGTTGGGGACACTGAAGCTTTCTTT	.	TRBJ1-1	TRBV7-9	few
CASTRLTGLDTQYF	TGTGCCAGCACCCGTTTAACAGGGCTGGATACGCAGTATTTT	.	TRBJ2-3	TRBV27	.
CASSPHRGHQPQHF	TGTGCCAGCAGCCCTCACAGGGGGCATCAGCCCCAGCATTTT	TRBD1	TRBJ1-5	TRBV14	.
CSARQERYSGNTIYF	TGCAGTGCTAGACAGGAACGCTACTCTGGAAACACCATATATTTT	.	TRBJ1-3	TRBV20-1	.
CASARGQGDEKLFF	TGTGCCAGCGCAAGGGGGCAGGGTGACGAAAAACTGTTTTTT	TRBD1	TRBJ1-4	TRBV6-1	.
CASSQEIQREDKETQYF	TGTGCCAGCAGCCAGGAGATCCAGCGGGAGGACAAAGAGACCCAGTACTTC	TRBD2	TRBJ2-5	TRBV7-9	few
CASSQDIGLAGGGPAYF	TGTGCCAGCAGCCAAGATATCGGACTAGCGGGAGGCGGGCCCGCGTATTTT	TRBD2	TRBJ2-3	TRBV3-1	.
CASSPYGTTLGQYF	TGTGCCAGCTCACCATACGGGACGACTTTGGGGCAGTACTTC	.	TRBJ2-7	TRBV18	once
CSATRVGGGTQYF	TGCAGTGCTACGAGAGTGGGGGGGGGGACCCAGTACTTC	TRBD2	TRBJ2-5	TRBV20-1	.
CASMPLRGKMNTEAFF	TGTGCCAGTATGCCCCTTAGGGGTAAGATGAACACTGAAGCTTTCTTT	.	TRBJ1-1	TRBV19	few
CASSYRGGGETQYF	TGTGCCAGCAGTTACCGCGGAGGGGGCGAGACCCAGTACTTC	.	TRBJ2-5	TRBV6-5	few
CSARKLLYNEQFF	TGCAGTGCTAGGAAACTGTTATACAATGAGCAGTTCTTC	.	TRBJ2-1	TRBV20-1	many
CASSETFPGYYGYTF	TGCGCCAGCAGTGAGACCTTCCCAGGGTACTATGGCTACACCTTC	.	TRBJ1-2	TRBV10-2	many
CSVEGVMNTEAFF	TGCAGCGTGGAGGGGGTCATGAACACTGAAGCTTTCTTT	.	TRBJ1-1	TRBV29-1	few
CASSLGRQGYEQYF	TGTGCCAGCAGCTTAGGGCGACAGGGGTACGAGCAGTACTTC	TRBD1	TRBJ2-7	TRBV11-3	many
CSVEVVTGAYEQYF	TGCAGCGTTGAAGTGGTGACAGGGGCCTACGAGCAGTACTTC	TRBD1	TRBJ2-7	TRBV29-1	.